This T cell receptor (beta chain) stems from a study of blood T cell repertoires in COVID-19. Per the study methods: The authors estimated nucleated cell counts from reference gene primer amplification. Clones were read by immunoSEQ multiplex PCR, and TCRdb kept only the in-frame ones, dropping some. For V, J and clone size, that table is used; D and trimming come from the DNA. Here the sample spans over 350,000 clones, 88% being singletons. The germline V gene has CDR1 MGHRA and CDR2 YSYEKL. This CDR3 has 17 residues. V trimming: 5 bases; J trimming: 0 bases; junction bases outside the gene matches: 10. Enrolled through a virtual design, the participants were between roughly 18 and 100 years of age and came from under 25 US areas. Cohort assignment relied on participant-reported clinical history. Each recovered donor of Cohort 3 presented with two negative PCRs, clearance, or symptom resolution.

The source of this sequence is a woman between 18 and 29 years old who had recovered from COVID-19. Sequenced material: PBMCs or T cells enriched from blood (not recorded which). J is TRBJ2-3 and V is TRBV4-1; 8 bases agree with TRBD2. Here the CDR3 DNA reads TGCGCCAGCAGCTTCGGCGGGGGGCAACTTAGCACAGATACGCAGTATTTT. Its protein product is CASSFGGGQLSTDTQYF.